The source of this TCR beta chain is a study of naive and memory T cell subsets. This CDR3 comprises 16 residues. Germline assignment: CDR1 DFQATT and CDR2 SNEGSKA (reference sequence). Trimming cost V 0 bases and J 9 bases; bases outside gene matches: 7. The beta constant-region primer was an equimolar mix of two oligonucleotides covering TRBC1 and TRBC2. TCRdb processed the UMI-ligation and nested PCR reads anew with MiXCR; each CDR3 protein has one entry. Here the sample spans 37,000 or so distinct CDR3 sequences, roughly 15% being singletons. After CD4 positive bead selection, the CD4-negative fraction gave CD8 T cells.

Sequencing was carried out using effector memory CD4+ T cells from blood. Regarding subset: effector memory, CD45RA- CD27-. The J gene is TRBJ1-6, the V gene TRBV20-1; 11 nucleotides agree with TRBD1. The sequence derives from a human donor in good health. CDR3 coding DNA: TGCAGTGCTAGAGATTTAGGGACAGGGGGTAGTTCACCCCTCCACTTT. Translated, it gives CSARDLGTGGSSPLHF.